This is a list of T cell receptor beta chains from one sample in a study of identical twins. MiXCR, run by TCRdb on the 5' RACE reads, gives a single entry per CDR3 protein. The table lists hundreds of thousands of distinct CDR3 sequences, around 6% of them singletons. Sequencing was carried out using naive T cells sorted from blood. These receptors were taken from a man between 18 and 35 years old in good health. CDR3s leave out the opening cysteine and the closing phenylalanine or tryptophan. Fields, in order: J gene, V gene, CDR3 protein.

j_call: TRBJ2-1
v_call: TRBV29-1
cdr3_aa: SVKVSGAGRIRDNEQF

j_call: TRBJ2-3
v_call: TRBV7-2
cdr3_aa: ASSPARLAGSTDTQY

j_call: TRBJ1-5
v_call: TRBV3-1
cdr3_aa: ASSQAGTYSNQPQH

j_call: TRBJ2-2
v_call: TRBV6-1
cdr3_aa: ASILGDNRGNTGELF

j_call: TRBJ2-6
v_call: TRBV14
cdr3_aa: ASSRDRNSGANVLT

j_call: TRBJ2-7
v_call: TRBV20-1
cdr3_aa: SAPIAHEQY

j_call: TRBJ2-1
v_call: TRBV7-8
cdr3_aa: ASSSRTSGRYKDEQF

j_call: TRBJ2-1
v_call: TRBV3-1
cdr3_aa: ASRYRAGYNNEQF

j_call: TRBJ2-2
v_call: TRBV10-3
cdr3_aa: AMGNTGELF

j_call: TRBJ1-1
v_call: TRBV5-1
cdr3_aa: ASSSPGRRGTEAF

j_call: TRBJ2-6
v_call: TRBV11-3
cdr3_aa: ASSPPLTGANVLT

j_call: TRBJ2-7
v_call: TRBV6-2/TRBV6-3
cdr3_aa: ASSYAAERY

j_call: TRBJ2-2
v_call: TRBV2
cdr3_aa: ASSSGLYTGELF

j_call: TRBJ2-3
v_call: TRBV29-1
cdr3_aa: SGSAGHTDTQY

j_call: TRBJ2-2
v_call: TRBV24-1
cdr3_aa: ATSGASGELF